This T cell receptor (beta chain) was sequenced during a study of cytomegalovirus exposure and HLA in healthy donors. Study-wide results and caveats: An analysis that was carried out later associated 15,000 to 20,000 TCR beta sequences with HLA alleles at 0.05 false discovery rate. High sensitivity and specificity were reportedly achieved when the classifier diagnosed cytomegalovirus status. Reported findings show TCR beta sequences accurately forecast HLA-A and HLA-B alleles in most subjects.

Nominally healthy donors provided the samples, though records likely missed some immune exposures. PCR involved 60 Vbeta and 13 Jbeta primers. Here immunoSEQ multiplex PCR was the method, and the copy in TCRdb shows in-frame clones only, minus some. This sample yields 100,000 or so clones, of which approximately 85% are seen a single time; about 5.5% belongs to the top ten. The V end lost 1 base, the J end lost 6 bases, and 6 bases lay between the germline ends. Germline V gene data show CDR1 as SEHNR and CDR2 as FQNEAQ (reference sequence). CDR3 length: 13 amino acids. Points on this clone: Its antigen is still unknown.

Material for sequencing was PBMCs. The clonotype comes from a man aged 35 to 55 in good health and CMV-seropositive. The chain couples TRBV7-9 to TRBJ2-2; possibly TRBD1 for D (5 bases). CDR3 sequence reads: CASSLDRSGELFF. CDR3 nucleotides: TGTGCCAGCAGCTTAGACAGGTCCGGGGAGCTGTTTTTT.